Each of the 21 T cell receptor beta chains below was sequenced from the same sample in a study of shared clonotypes between healthy human individuals. Profiling relied on immunoSEQ multiplex PCR, and the TCRdb table lists in-frame clones only, not all of them. In the table there are over a million clones, 95% to 97% of which are singletons. The sequencing input was naive CD4+ T cells sorted from blood. As to subset: CD45RA+ positively selected. The receptor set was obtained from a man aged 30-40 years in good health.

This clone was picked up one time. The V call is TRBV5-5, the J call TRBJ1-5, with 9 bases that match TRBD1. V was clipped by 6 bases and J by 3 bases; unmatched bases: 7. This CDR3 has 15 residues. Germline V gene lookup returns CDR1 SGHKS and CDR2 YYEKEE (reference sequence). The CDR3 here is CASKPGQGDNQPQHF. The DNA of the CDR3 is TGTGCCAGCAAACCGGGACAGGGCGACAATCAGCCCCAGCATTTT.

This clone was recorded a few times. The genes are TRBV19 and TRBJ2-2, with TRBD1 identical over 8 bases. V was clipped by 11 bases and J by 4 bases; unmatched bases: 9. This CDR3 has 14 residues. Looked up from germline, CDR1 is LNHDA and CDR2 is SQIVND (reference sequence). CDR3 DNA sequence: TGTGCCGCGGGGCAGGGGGCGATCACCGGGGAGCTGTTTTTT. This translates into CAAGQGAITGELFF.

V is TRBV28 and J is TRBJ2-5, with TRBD2 matching 11 bases. The germline V gene has CDR1 MDHEN and CDR2 SYDVKM. There are 14 residues in the CDR3. Losses at the gene ends were 10 bases for V and 5 bases for J; bases not matched to a gene: 9. The CDR3 sequence is CATQTSGTLETQYF. CDR3 DNA: TGTGCCACTCAGACTAGCGGGACTTTGGAGACCCAGTACTTC. Full variable domain (rest looked up from reference TRBV28 and TRBJ2-5): DVKVTQSSRYLVKRTGEKVFLECVQDMDHENMFWYRQDPGLGLRLIYFSYDVKMKEKGDIPEGYSVSREKKERFSLILESASTNQTSMYLCATQTSGTLETQYFGPGTRLLVL.

The J gene is TRBJ2-5, the V gene TRBV5-4; TRBD2 aligns across 8 bases. Losses at the gene ends were 3 bases for V and 5 bases for J; bases not matched to a gene: 6. Germline V CDR1 and CDR2: SGHNT, YYREEE (reference sequence). The CDR3 loop spans 14 amino acids. The CDR3 DNA sequence: TGTGCCAGCAGCTCGCGGACTAGCAGGGAGACCCAGTACTTC. It yields the protein CASSSRTSRETQYF.

The chain carries TRBV11-2 and TRBJ2-3, with TRBD1 matching over 7 bases. The CDR3 runs 18 residues. From germline, CDR1 is SGHAT and CDR2 FQNNGV. The trim removed 3 bases at V and 0 bases at J, leaving 12 bases unmatched. CDR3 loop: CASSFPRTGETSTDTQYF. The CDR3 region has the DNA TGTGCCAGCAGCTTCCCCCGCACAGGGGAGACTAGCACAGATACGCAGTATTTT.

This clone has just one count. V and J are TRBV14 and TRBJ1-1, with D hard to call. Trimming cost V 1 base and J 5 bases, with 8 bases left between them. The germline CDR1 and CDR2 sequences are SGHDN and FVKESK. The CDR3 totals 13 residues. CDR3 in amino acids: CASSQVGRTEAFF. CDR3 DNA sequence: TGTGCCAGCAGCCAAGTAGGTCGTACTGAAGCTTTCTTT.

J is TRBJ2-1 and V is TRBV5-1, with 7 bases matching TRBD2. The CDR3 length is 16 residues. J was trimmed by 2 bases and V by 4 bases; bases with no gene match: 9. CDR1 and CDR2 (germline): SGHRS, YFSETQ. In DNA, the CDR3 is TGCGCCAGCAGCCTTATCCCTAGCGGAGCCTACAATGAGCAGTTCTTC. Its protein is CASSLIPSGAYNEQFF.

This chain uses TRBV5-1 with TRBJ2-1; 13 nucleotides line up with TRBD2. Germline CDR1 reads SGHRS; CDR2 reads YFSETQ. V dropped 2 bases and J dropped 8; count of bases not matched to a gene: 7. The CDR3 runs to 16 residues. CDR3 region: CASSFWTSGSNYEQFF. The CDR3 nucleotides read TGCGCCAGCAGCTTCTGGACTAGCGGGAGTAATTATGAGCAGTTCTTC. The whole variable domain, remainder taken from reference TRBV5-1 and TRBJ2-1, is KAGVTQTPRYLIKTRGQQVTLSCSPISGHRSVSWYQQTPGQGLQFLFEYFSETQRNKGNFPGRFSGRQFSNSRSEMNVSTLELGDSALYLCASSFWTSGSNYEQFFGPGTRLTVL.

The chain joins TRBV6-1 to TRBJ2-3; D not certain. Germline CDR1 and CDR2: MNHNS and SASEGT. CDR3 length: 14 residues. V lost 8 bases, J lost 4 bases, and 16 bases lay in between. For the CDR3, the DNA is TGTGCCAGCCTTCTAGGTAGGGAACCAGATACGCAGTATTTT. It specifies CASLLGREPDTQYF.

The rearrangement joins TRBV6-6 to TRBJ2-1; a weak D match, TRBD2 (6 bases). The germline V gene has CDR1 MNHNY and CDR2 SVGAGI (reference sequence). The CDR3 extends over 13 amino acids. The ends were cut back, 6 bases at V and 10 bases at J, with 16 bases in the middle. CDR3: CASRAEWRGEQFF. The CDR3, as DNA: TGTGCCAGCAGAGCAGAATGGAGGGGAGAGCAGTTCTTC.

The chain joins TRBV9 to TRBJ1-3; D remains ambiguous. Trimming took off 4 bases at V and 1 base at J, with 6 bases between the two ends. The CDR3 has 13 residues. Germline assignment: CDR1 SGDLS and CDR2 YYNGEE. This chain's CDR3 is CASSLRSGNTIYF. CDR3 DNA: TGTGCCAGCAGCCTCCGATCTGGAAACACCATATATTTT.

This sequence joins TRBV5-5 and TRBJ2-7, with a weak D call TRBD2 (5 bases). Trimming pared 0 bases from V and 3 bases from J, leaving 10 bases between. The CDR3 totals 14 residues. Per the germline V gene, CDR1 is SGHKS and CDR2 is YYEKEE (reference sequence). This chain's CDR3 is CASSLVEGFYEQYF. The CDR3 nucleotides read TGTGCCAGCAGCTTGGTTGAGGGATTCTACGAGCAGTACTTC. Complete variable domain (other parts from reference TRBV5-5 and TRBJ2-7): DAGVTQSPTHLIKTRGQQVTLRCSPISGHKSVSWYQQVLGQGPQFIFQYYEKEERGRGNFPDRFSARQFPNYSSELNVNALLLGDSALYLCASSLVEGFYEQYFGPGTRLTVT.

This chain joins TRBV7-6 and TRBJ1-1, with 11 bases lining up with TRBD1. J gave up 8 bases and V 5 bases, and 10 bases lay outside the gene matches. The CDR3 runs to 15 residues. CDR1 is SGHVS, CDR2 FNYEAQ, per germline. The CDR3 DNA reads as TGTGCCAGCAGCCCCGTACGGACAGGGGGCTTAGAAGCTTTCTTT. This sequence encodes CASSPVRTGGLEAFF.

Comment on this clone: In the same sample, other DNA sequences code for this CDR3. The chain couples TRBV19 to TRBJ2-7; 11 bases match TRBD2. This CDR3 is built from 14 residues. The V gene's germline CDR1 is LNHDA and CDR2 SQIVND (reference sequence). The J segment lost 3 bases and the V segment lost 6 bases, leaving 4 bases of the junction unmatched. The CDR3 spells CASSLAGGIYEQYF. Written as DNA, the CDR3 is TGTGCCAGTAGCCTAGCGGGAGGAATCTACGAGCAGTACTTC.

J is TRBJ2-7 and V is TRBV4-1, with D unresolved. Trimming shortened V by 2 bases and J by 0 bases, and 11 bases separated the two germline ends. This CDR3 has 15 amino acids. Per the germline V gene, CDR1 is MGHRA and CDR2 is YSYEKL. DNA of the CDR3: TGCGCCAGCAGCCAAAAGGCATCGACCTCCTACGAGCAGTACTTC. It encodes CASSQKASTSYEQYF.

As regards this clone: Other DNA sequences in this sample translate to the same CDR3. The chain uses TRBV5-1 and TRBJ1-5; no reliable D call. The CDR3 loop spans 13 amino acids. From germline, CDR1 is SGHRS and CDR2 YFSETQ. Trimming left V 1 base short and J 2 bases short, with 4 bases between. The CDR3 protein is CASSLLGNQPQHF. The CDR3 DNA follows: TGCGCCAGCAGCTTGTTGGGCAATCAGCCCCAGCATTTT.

This chain joins TRBV9 and TRBJ2-1, with a tentative D call TRBD2 (6 bases). This CDR3 is built from 16 residues. Trimming took 3 bases from V and 3 from J, leaving 16 bases between them. CDR1 SGDLS and CDR2 YYNGEE come from the germline V gene. Here the CDR3 DNA reads TGTGCCAGCAGCGGCAGTAGCGGCAACCACTACAATGAGCAGTTCTTC. It specifies CASSGSSGNHYNEQFF.

The V and J genes are TRBV6-5 and TRBJ2-7, with D perhaps TRBD2 (5 bases). Germline CDR1 is MNHEY and CDR2 is SVGAGI. The CDR3 length is 13 residues. Trimming stripped 5 bases from V and 2 bases from J, with 10 bases between. The CDR3 protein is CASSRTETYEQYF. In DNA, the CDR3 is TGTGCCAGCAGTAGGACTGAAACCTACGAGCAGTACTTC.

This rearrangement joins TRBV10-2 to TRBJ2-3; TRBD2 matches 7 bases. Germline assignment: CDR1 WSHSY and CDR2 SAAADI. With V trimmed by 6 bases and J by 3 bases, 3 bases remained unmatched. This CDR3 contains 13 residues. As DNA, the CDR3 is TGCGCCAGCAGGGTCGGGGGGACAGATACGCAGTATTTT. The encoded protein is CASRVGGTDTQYF.

The V gene is TRBV7-2, the J gene TRBJ2-7; no firm D call. Between the trimmed V and J ends, which lost 1 base and 3 bases, there was a span of 4 bases. This CDR3 has 12 residues. The germline gives CDR1 SGHTA, CDR2 FQGNSA. CDR3 bases: TGTGCCAGCAGCTTAGTCCACTACGAGCAGTACTTC. Its translation: CASSLVHYEQYF.

The chain joins TRBV7-9 to TRBJ2-2, with 10 bases matching TRBD2. The CDR3 sequence is 14 residues long. Germline V gene data show CDR1 as SEHNR and CDR2 as FQNEAQ (reference sequence). Trimming took 6 bases from V and 12 from J; bases not matched to a gene: 10. CDR3 in amino acids: CASRSGVAGGQLFF. Written as DNA, the CDR3 is TGTGCCAGCAGATCCGGGGTAGCGGGAGGTCAGCTGTTTTTT.